This entry lists 17 T cell receptor beta chains sequenced from one sample in a study of T cell repertoires in cytomegalovirus infection. No antigen has been assigned to these receptors. MiXCR, run by TCRdb on the reads, gives a single entry per CDR3 protein. The repertoire has 80,000 or so distinct CDR3 sequences, 20% to 30% of them found once; the top ten carry around 50%. The sequenced sample was CD8+ T cells from cultured PBMCs, obtained from culture after CMV antigen stimulation. The receptor set was obtained from a human donor in good health (CMV status not recorded). Some clones in this sample may be carry-over from other donors' samples.

The chain joins TRBV19 to TRBJ2-6; no firm D call. Germline CDR1 reads LNHDA; CDR2 reads SQIVND (reference sequence). Trimming left V 3 bases short and J 4 bases short, with 7 bases between. The CDR3 has 14 residues. CDR3 bases: TGTGCCAGTAGTATTCGTCCCGGGGCCAACGTCCTGACTTTC. Protein product: CASSIRPGANVLTF.

This clonotype was counted at least ten times. The chain is built from TRBV11-2 and TRBJ2-2; no reliable D call. Between the trimmed V and J ends, which lost 5 bases and 4 bases, there was a span of 14 bases. Germline values: CDR1 SGHAT, CDR2 FQNNGV. The CDR3 consists of 15 residues. CDR3 in amino acids: CASSNTDHITGELFF. CDR3 coding DNA: TGTGCCAGCAGCAATACGGACCATATCACCGGGGAGCTGTTTTTT.

The gene calls are TRBV5-3 and TRBJ1-6, with unresolved D. TRBV5-3 is recorded as an ORF, its role being uncertain. Deletions cut 8 bases from V and 17 bases from J, with 20 bases between. This CDR3 comprises 12 residues. CDR3 in amino acids: CASSDHRRAFHF. The CDR3 DNA sequence: TGTGCCAGCAGCGATCACCGCCGGGCCTTCCACTTT.

This chain links TRBV28 with TRBJ2-1; D is perhaps TRBD1 or TRBD2 (6 bases each). CDR1 is MDHEN, CDR2 SYDVKM, per germline. The CDR3 is 13 amino acids. The DNA of the CDR3 is TGTTTCAACGGGGGCCCCCCCTACAATGAGCAGTTCTTC. Protein: CFNGGPPYNEQFF.

The sample holds a few counts of this clonotype. J is TRBJ1-1 and V is TRBV30, with 7 bases lining up with TRBD1. V shed 0 bases and J 0 bases; nucleotides not matched to a gene: 10. This CDR3 region has 17 residues. Per germline, CDR1 GTSNPN and CDR2 SVGIG (reference sequence). The CDR3 loop is CAWSVKGTVGMNTEAFF. DNA of the CDR3: TGTGCCTGGAGTGTAAAGGGGACAGTTGGTATGAACACTGAAGCTTTCTTT.

The rearrangement links TRBV13 to TRBJ2-5; maybe TRBD2 (6 bases). Per germline, CDR1 PRHDT and CDR2 FYEKMQ (reference sequence). V dropped 4 bases and J dropped 5 bases, with 11 bases sitting between them. The CDR3 contains 13 residues. The CDR3 reads CASSSGLTETQYF. In nucleotides, the CDR3 is TGTGCCAGCAGCTCGGGACTCACGGAGACCCAGTACTTC.

The gene calls are TRBV9 and TRBJ2-7; 9 bases agree with TRBD1. This CDR3 contains 19 residues. J gave up 4 bases and V 4 bases, and 21 bases lay outside the gene matches. Germline CDR1 SGDLS, CDR2 YYNGEE. Written as DNA, the CDR3 is TGTGCCAGCAGCCCCGAGGGGGGGACAGGGCCTTCTCCAGAGTACGAGCAGTACTTC. It specifies CASSPEGGTGPSPEYEQYF.

The chain carries TRBV9 and TRBJ2-7; D not resolved. Looked up from germline, CDR1 is SGDLS and CDR2 is YYNGEE. The length of the CDR3 is 14 residues. V gave up 3 bases and J gave up 2 bases, with 12 bases separating them. The CDR3 is CASSGLRAPYEQYF. In DNA form, the CDR3 reads TGTGCCAGCAGCGGGCTCCGGGCCCCCTACGAGCAGTACTTC.

At least ten counts were recorded for this clonotype. The chain employs TRBV7-9 and TRBJ1-1; 11 nucleotides align to TRBD1. Trimming took 5 bases from V and 5 from J; bases not matched to a gene: 13. The CDR3 runs to 17 residues. CDR1 and CDR2 (germline): SEHNR, FQNEAQ (reference sequence). The CDR3, as DNA: TGTGCCAGCAGCCCAGGACAGGGGGCATCGTTCGTAACTGAAGCTTTCTTT. This codes for CASSPGQGASFVTEAFF.

The chain has TRBV4-3 and TRBJ1-2, with D unclear. Germline CDR1 and CDR2: LGHNA and YSLEER. The CDR3 contains 18 residues. V was cut by 0 bases and J by 0 bases, with 17 bases left in between. This CDR3 is CASSQEPPQLASNYGYTF. CDR3 nucleotides: TGCGCCAGCAGCCAAGAACCCCCCCAGCTAGCATCTAACTATGGCTACACCTTC.

The J gene is TRBJ2-3, the V gene TRBV7-3; 9 bases fit TRBD2. There are 19 residues in the CDR3. Germline-derived CDR1 and CDR2 are SGHTA and FQGTGA. Trimming at V came to 5 bases and at J to 1 base, leaving 16 bases not matched to a gene. This CDR3 is CASSPGERGATQRTDTQYF. In DNA form, the CDR3 reads TGTGCCAGCAGCCCCGGGGAGCGGGGGGCCACTCAGCGCACAGATACGCAGTATTTT. Using reference TRBV7-3 and TRBJ2-3 for the parts outside the CDR3, the full variable domain is GAGVSQTPSNKVTEKGKYVELRCDPISGHTALYWYRQSLGQGPEFLIYFQGTGAADDSGLPNDRFFAVRPEGSVSTLKIQRTERGDSAVYLCASSPGERGATQRTDTQYFGPGTRLTVL.

The chain combines TRBV5-4 with TRBJ1-1; D remains ambiguous. From germline, CDR1 is SGHNT and CDR2 YYREEE (reference sequence). The CDR3 covers 13 residues. With 3 bases removed from V and 3 bases from J, the gap between germline ends came to 9 bases. The CDR3 DNA reads TGTGCCAGCAGCTGGACGGGAGACACTGAAGCTTTCTTT. This translates into CASSWTGDTEAFF.

This clonotype was detected a few times. The V call is TRBV30, the J call TRBJ1-1; no clear D. From germline, CDR1 is GTSNPN and CDR2 SVGIG (reference sequence). Between the trimmed V and J ends, which lost 4 bases and 0 bases, there was a span of 15 bases. The CDR3 totals 15 residues. The CDR3 spells CAWTSIHHLNTEAFF. The CDR3 nucleotides read TGTGCCTGGACCTCCATCCATCATCTGAACACTGAAGCTTTCTTT.

This clonotype has ten or more counts. The V call is TRBV5-1, the J call TRBJ1-2, with TRBD1 matching 10 bases. The V gene's germline CDR1 is SGHRS and CDR2 YFSETQ. The ends lost 4 bases at V and 3 bases at J; junction bases unmatched: 15. The length of the CDR3 is 18 residues. CDR3 residues: CASSPLTGGAFGDYGYTF. The CDR3 bases are TGCGCCAGCAGCCCCCTGACAGGGGGCGCGTTCGGAGACTATGGCTACACCTTC.

The rearrangement links TRBV7-9 to TRBJ1-5, with 10 positions matching TRBD1. The V gene end was trimmed by 0 bases and the J gene end by 4 bases; junction bases not matched to a gene: 6. Per germline, CDR1 SEHNR and CDR2 FQNEAQ (reference sequence). The CDR3 consists of 17 residues. Here the CDR3 DNA reads TGTGCCAGCAGCTTAGCCGGGACAGGGGAGACGAATCAGCCCCAGCATTTT. It codes for CASSLAGTGETNQPQHF.

The chain recombines TRBV28 with TRBJ2-7; TRBD1 might be the D (6 bases). Looked up from germline, CDR1 is MDHEN and CDR2 is SYDVKM. The CDR3 is 16 amino acids. Deletions cut 6 bases from V and 2 bases from J, with 20 bases between. CDR3 protein: CASSQGDTPPAYEQYF. CDR3 bases: TGTGCCAGCAGCCAAGGGGACACTCCGCCCGCCTACGAGCAGTACTTC.

Note on this clonotype: A much larger clone is a single base away; this may be a read error. Lacking the conserved final phenylalanine or tryptophan, this CDR3 likely reflects a read error. The chain couples TRBV7-2 to TRBJ2-7; TRBD1 is a possible D gene (6 bases). Germline V gene lookup returns CDR1 SGHTA and CDR2 FQGNSA. Trimming took off 1 base at V and 5 bases at J, with 9 bases between the two ends. The CDR3 runs to 13 residues. CDR3 coding DNA: TGTGCCAGCAGCTTAGTGTCAGGGGACGAGCAGTACTCC. Residues: CASSLVSGDEQYS.